Below, 5 T cell receptor beta chains from the same sample are listed, as sequenced in a study of blood T cell repertoires in COVID-19. The assay was immunoSEQ multiplex PCR, and TCRdb's table has in-frame clones only and misses some. Of about 240,000 clones listed, approximately 80% were seen once; the top ten hold roughly 3.4%. The sequenced sample consisted of peripheral blood. The receptors were gathered from a woman younger than 30 with acute or convalescent COVID-19.

The J gene is TRBJ1-4, the V gene TRBV18; no firm D call. There are 18 residues in the CDR3. Trimming cost V 3 bases and J 4 bases, with 21 bases left between them. CDR1 KGHSH and CDR2 LQKENI come from the germline V gene. The CDR3 nucleotides are TGTGCCAGCTCACCCTCCGGGGTTCAGGCCTCGTTTAATGAAAAACTGTTTTTT. This sequence encodes CASSPSGVQASFNEKLFF.

The chain recombines TRBV7-2 with TRBJ1-2; 9 positions agree with TRBD1. Germline V gene sequence: CDR1 SGHTA, CDR2 FQGNSA. V lost 7 bases to trimming and J lost 2 bases; unmatched junction nucleotides: 5. The CDR3 totals 14 residues. CDR3 in amino acids: CASTPDRGNYGYTF. Here the CDR3 DNA reads TGTGCCAGCACCCCCGACAGGGGGAACTATGGCTACACCTTC.

This clone was found once. This chain uses TRBV5-8 with TRBJ2-3; 7 bases map to TRBD2. Germline V lookup: CDR1 SGHTS, CDR2 YDEGEE. V gave up 1 base and J gave up 4 bases; unmatched junction bases: 18. CDR3 length: 19 residues. The CDR3 DNA reads TGTGCCAGCAGCTTGTCCTTCGGGAGGTCCCTCGGGCAGGCAGATACGCAGTATTTT. Protein product: CASSLSFGRSLGQADTQYF.

This clone was recorded a few times. The J gene is TRBJ2-7, the V gene TRBV27, with D perhaps TRBD2 (6 bases). The CDR3 runs 15 residues. V was clipped by 2 bases and J by 1 base, with 12 bases between them. Per germline, CDR1 MNHEY and CDR2 SMNVEV (reference sequence). The CDR3 DNA follows: TGTGCCAGCAGTTTAAGTAGCGGTTATTCCTACGAGCAGTACTTC. This translates into CASSLSSGYSYEQYF.

The V gene is TRBV30, the J gene TRBJ2-3; TRBD2 might be the D (6 bases). CDR3 length: 15 residues. From germline, CDR1 is GTSNPN and CDR2 SVGIG (reference sequence). The germline V and J ends were trimmed by 2 bases and 2 bases, with 14 bases remaining between them. CDR3 protein: CAWSFLAGTTDTQYF. The CDR3, as DNA: TGTGCCTGGAGTTTCCTTGCGGGAACCACAGATACGCAGTATTTT.